One sample yielded the 30 T cell receptor beta chains listed below, sequenced in a study of cytomegalovirus exposure and HLA in healthy donors (TCRdb year 2017). The library was obtained by the immunoSEQ multiplex PCR assay. A mixture of 60 forward primers for TCR Vbeta segments and 13 reverse primers for TCR Jbeta segments was used in the multiplex PCR. TCRdb limited this immuneACCESS table to in-frame rearrangements with V and J called. A share of clones is missing; checked studies link under half to unresolved V genes, and the rest is unexplained. For this sample the table gives approximately 170,000 clones, of which around three quarters were detected only once. The ten largest clones capture less than 2% of the sample. Sequencing used PBMCs. These receptors all stem from a man aged 40-49 years in good health and CMV-seronegative.

This clone was picked up one time. The same CDR3 can be traced to other DNA sequences in this sample. J is TRBJ1-5 and V is TRBV18, with TRBD1 matching 12 bases. Germline CDR1 and CDR2: KGHSH and LQKENI. This CDR3 region has 15 residues. V was clipped by 3 bases and J by 6 bases; unmatched bases: 3. CDR3 nucleotide sequence: TGTGCCAGCTCACCGGGACAGGGGGCAGGTCAGCCCCAGCATTTT. Translated: CASSPGQGAGQPQHF.

The J gene is TRBJ2-3, the V gene TRBV7-9; 14 nucleotides match TRBD2. CDR1 and CDR2 (germline): SEHNR, FQNEAQ (reference sequence). After removal of 5 bases from V and 4 bases from J, the junction contained 5 bases not matched to a gene. CDR3 size: 16 residues. CDR3 bases: TGTGCCAGCAGCCAGACTAGCGGGAGGGCTCCAGATACGCAGTATTTT. Protein product: CASSQTSGRAPDTQYF.

The rearrangement joins TRBV7-2 to TRBJ2-1; 7 nucleotides line up with TRBD2. Losses at the gene ends were 3 bases for V and 0 bases for J; bases not matched to a gene: 2. Germline CDR1 and CDR2: SGHTA and FQGNSA. The CDR3 extends over 15 amino acids. The CDR3 DNA reads TGTGCCAGCAGCTTCGGGGGGAGCTCCTACAATGAGCAGTTCTTC. Protein sequence: CASSFGGSSYNEQFF.

This clone was seen a handful of times. V and J are TRBV6-5 and TRBJ2-7; 8 nucleotides line up with TRBD1. This CDR3 region has 14 residues. V lost 5 bases, J lost 3 bases, and 6 bases stayed unmatched. From germline, CDR1 is MNHEY and CDR2 SVGAGI. This CDR3 reads CASSPGTGDYEQYF. The DNA for the CDR3 is TGTGCCAGCAGTCCCGGGACAGGAGACTACGAGCAGTACTTC.

The J gene is TRBJ2-3, the V gene TRBV28; the match to TRBD1 covers 7 bases. V trimming: 2 bases; J trimming: 2 bases; junction bases outside the gene matches: 4. The CDR3 sequence is 15 residues long. Germline-derived CDR1 and CDR2 are MDHEN and SYDVKM. In DNA form, the CDR3 reads TGTGCCAGCAGTTTAGAGACAGGGATCACAGATACGCAGTATTTT. Translating it yields CASSLETGITDTQYF. Complete variable domain (other parts from reference TRBV28 and TRBJ2-3): DVKVTQSSRYLVKRTGEKVFLECVQDMDHENMFWYRQDPGLGLRLIYFSYDVKMKEKGDIPEGYSVSREKKERFSLILESASTNQTSMYLCASSLETGITDTQYFGPGTRLTVL.

The J gene is TRBJ2-7, the V gene TRBV7-3; TRBD1 agrees at 10 bases. The CDR3 runs 15 residues. Trimming took 5 bases from V and 2 from J; bases not matched to a gene: 6. Germline CDR1 SGHTA, CDR2 FQGTGA. The CDR3 bases are TGTGCCAGCAGCCCCCGACAGGGGGCCGCCTACGAGCAGTACTTC. Protein: CASSPRQGAAYEQYF. The complete variable domain, with remaining parts taken from reference TRBV7-3 and TRBJ2-7, reads GAGVSQTPSNKVTEKGKYVELRCDPISGHTALYWYRQSLGQGPEFLIYFQGTGAADDSGLPNDRFFAVRPEGSVSTLKIQRTERGDSAVYLCASSPRQGAAYEQYFGPGTRLTVT.

DNA for the CDR3: TGCGCCAGCAGCCAAGATTACCAGCAAGAGACCCAGTACTTC. It specifies CASSQDYQQETQYF. This chain uses TRBV4-1 with TRBJ2-5; D is ambiguous. This CDR3 is built from 14 residues. The germline gives CDR1 MGHRA, CDR2 YSYEKL. The V end lost 0 bases, the J end lost 2 bases, and 7 bases lay between the germline ends.

The chain has TRBV27 and TRBJ2-5; D ambiguous. This CDR3 spans 13 amino acids. V lost 5 bases to trimming and J lost 1 base, with 8 bases between them. Per the germline V gene, CDR1 is MNHEY and CDR2 is SMNVEV (reference sequence). CDR3 sequence reads: CASSPRSQETQYF. CDR3 nucleotides: TGTGCCAGCAGTCCGCGGTCCCAAGAGACCCAGTACTTC.

The chain couples TRBV5-5 to TRBJ1-1; no reliable D call. CDR3 length: 14 amino acids. Germline V CDR1 and CDR2: SGHKS, YYEKEE (reference sequence). V was shortened by 0 bases and J by 4 bases, with 10 bases between the two germline ends. The CDR3 nucleotides are TGTGCCAGCAGCTTGGGTCAGGTACGCACTGAAGCTTTCTTT. It translates to CASSLGQVRTEAFF.

The chain links TRBV5-1 to TRBJ2-3; the match to TRBD2 covers 8 bases. The CDR3 is 19 amino acids. CDR1 is SGHRS, CDR2 YFSETQ, per germline. Germline trimming cut 1 base from V and 0 bases from J; bases unmatched to any gene: 13. The CDR3 nucleotides read TGCGCCAGCAGCTTGCAGTACTCGAGCGGGGGTACTAGCACAGATACGCAGTATTTT. It is translated as CASSLQYSSGGTSTDTQYF.

The chain is built from TRBV13 and TRBJ2-3, with D maybe TRBD1 (6 bases). The CDR3 runs to 13 residues. CDR1 is PRHDT and CDR2 is FYEKMQ in the germline V gene (reference sequence). V was clipped by 5 bases and J by 8 bases, with 14 bases between them. The DNA for the CDR3 is TGTGCCAGCAGCCGACAGGCCGTTGCTACGCAGTATTTT. Residues: CASSRQAVATQYF. The full variable domain, completed using reference TRBV13 and TRBJ2-3, is AAGVIQSPRHLIKEKRETATLKCYPIPRHDTVYWYQQGPGQDPQFLISFYEKMQSDKGSIPDRFSAQQFSDYHSELNMSSLELGDSALYFCASSRQAVATQYFGPGTRLTVL.

This chain joins TRBV11-2 and TRBJ1-1; D not resolved. V shed 2 bases and J shed 2 bases, with 9 bases lying between them. The germline gives CDR1 SGHAT, CDR2 FQNNGV. This CDR3 region has 14 residues. CDR3 sequence: CASSLLEGNTEAFF. The CDR3 DNA reads TGTGCCAGCAGCTTATTAGAGGGAAACACTGAAGCTTTCTTT.

This clone has a handful of counts. The chain couples TRBV2 to TRBJ2-2; 8 nucleotides align to TRBD2. Germline-derived CDR1 and CDR2 are SNHLY and FYNNEI. The length of the CDR3 is 17 residues. V lost 0 bases, J lost 1 base, and 4 bases stayed unmatched. CDR3 amino acids: CASSEAGLAGNTGELFF. In nucleotides, the CDR3 is TGTGCCAGCAGTGAAGCGGGTCTAGCGGGGAACACCGGGGAGCTGTTTTTT.

As regards this clone: The junction differs from germline at one of its ends, possibly a read error. The chain has TRBV7-9 and TRBJ1-1; D gene uncertain. Germline lookup yields CDR1 SEHNR and CDR2 FQNEAQ (reference sequence). The CDR3 spans 12 residues. For the CDR3, the DNA is TGTTCCAGCAGCGCAGGGAACACTGAAGCTTTCTTT. The encoded protein is CSSSAGNTEAFF.

This clone has a handful of counts. V and J are TRBV11-2 and TRBJ2-7; 8 bases agree with TRBD2. This CDR3 spans 15 amino acids. The germline V gene encodes CDR1 SGHAT and CDR2 FQNNGV. Trimming cost V 5 bases and J 5 bases; bases outside gene matches: 11. Here the CDR3 reads CASSLRSGRIDEQYF. In DNA form, the CDR3 reads TGTGCCAGCAGCCTCCGGAGCGGGAGAATCGACGAGCAGTACTTC.

V is TRBV7-9 and J is TRBJ1-6; D is possibly TRBD1 (5 bases). CDR1 and CDR2 from the germline V gene are SEHNR and FQNEAQ (reference sequence). The CDR3 extends over 13 amino acids. V lost 1 base to trimming and J lost 7 bases, with 5 bases between them. The CDR3 coding sequence is TGTGCCAGCAGCTTAGGACAGAATTCACCCCTCCACTTT. This translates into CASSLGQNSPLHF.

On this clone itself: Other DNA sequences in the same sample also yield this CDR3. V usage is TRBV7-2 and J usage is TRBJ2-7; 7 nucleotides line up with TRBD2. The CDR3 loop spans 14 amino acids. CDR1 SGHTA and CDR2 FQGNSA come from the germline V gene. Unmatched junction bases numbered 6, after V lost 3 bases and J lost 4 bases. CDR3 sequence: CASSLSRDYYEQYF. As DNA, the CDR3 is TGTGCCAGCAGCTTGTCCCGGGACTATTACGAGCAGTACTTC. Full variable domain (missing parts from reference TRBV7-2 and TRBJ2-7): GAGVSQSPSNKVTEKGKDVELRCDPISGHTALYWYRQSLGQGLEFLIYFQGNSAPDKSGLPSDRFSAERTGGSVSTLTIQRTQQEDSAVYLCASSLSRDYYEQYFGPGTRLTVT.

With respect to this clone: Mismatch with germline at one junction end may stem from a read error. The chain has TRBV6-1 and TRBJ1-6; possible D gene TRBD1, 6 bases. CDR3 length equals 16 residues. Germline CDR1 is MNHNS and CDR2 is SASEGT. This chain's CDR3 is CVSSGRGYGYNSPLHF. CDR3 DNA: TGTGTCAGCAGTGGCAGGGGATACGGCTATAATTCACCCCTCCACTTT.

This clone was seen more than once but under ten times. V and J are TRBV7-9 and TRBJ2-5; 9 bases match TRBD1. V was pared by 2 bases and J by 4 bases, with 8 bases of the junction left unmatched. CDR3 length: 16 amino acids. CDR1 is SEHNR, CDR2 FQNEAQ, per germline (reference sequence). The CDR3 nucleotides read TGTGCCAGCAGCTTAAGGAGACAGGGGGTTCGAGAGACCCAGTACTTC. Its protein product is CASSLRRQGVRETQYF.

The chain has TRBV19 and TRBJ1-1; D is unclear. Between the trimmed V and J ends, which lost 8 bases and 11 bases, there was a span of 18 bases. Germline V gene data show CDR1 as LNHDA and CDR2 as SQIVND (reference sequence). The CDR3 contains 12 residues. CDR3 DNA: TGTGCCAGTCAGCACGGGGAGGTGGAGGCTTTCTTT. It yields the protein CASQHGEVEAFF.

As for this clone: A junction end diverges from the germline sequence, so it may reflect a read error. V is TRBV27 and J is TRBJ2-4; TRBD1 matches 9 bases. From germline, CDR1 is MNHEY and CDR2 SMNVEV (reference sequence). The CDR3 extends over 14 amino acids. The CDR3 region is CASSPWDRVNSQYF. In DNA, the CDR3 is TGTGCCAGCAGTCCCTGGGACAGGGTGAACAGTCAGTACTTC.

The gene calls are TRBV7-3 and TRBJ2-2; 7 bases map to TRBD2. Germline trimming cut 6 bases from V and 8 bases from J; bases unmatched to any gene: 9. Germline CDR1 is SGHTA and CDR2 is FQGTGA. This CDR3 is 14 amino acids long. The CDR3 region is CASSPQRGGGELFF. CDR3 DNA: TGTGCCAGCAGTCCGCAGCGGGGAGGGGGGGAGCTGTTTTTT.

This clone was seen once. V usage is TRBV4-1 and J usage is TRBJ2-5, with a weak D call TRBD2 (6 bases). The CDR3 has 15 amino acids. Trimming shortened V by 0 bases and J by 1 base, and 9 bases separated the two germline ends. The germline gives CDR1 MGHRA, CDR2 YSYEKL. DNA for the CDR3: TGCGCCAGCAGCCAAGAGGAGGGGTTCCAAGAGACCCAGTACTTC. As protein: CASSQEEGFQETQYF.

This clone was detected only once. The chain combines TRBV7-3 with TRBJ2-6; 7 bases map to TRBD2. V shed 4 bases, J shed 4 bases, and the junction held 10 bases outside the gene matches. Germline values: CDR1 SGHTA, CDR2 FQGTGA. This CDR3 has 17 residues. The CDR3 nucleotides are TGTGCCAGCAGCTCCAACTGGGGAGGGACCGGGGCCAACGTCCTGACTTTC. Protein: CASSSNWGGTGANVLTF.

CDR3 nucleotides: TGCGCCAGCAGGACAGGGGTTTTAGACTATGGCTACACCTTC. This sequence encodes CASRTGVLDYGYTF. The chain has TRBV5-1 and TRBJ1-2; 8 bases match TRBD1. This CDR3 comprises 14 residues. CDR1 is SGHRS and CDR2 is YFSETQ in the germline V gene. Losses at the gene ends were 5 bases for V and 3 bases for J; bases not matched to a gene: 6.

The V and J genes are TRBV6-6 and TRBJ2-7; 7 nucleotides match TRBD1. The germline CDR1 and CDR2 sequences are MNHNY and SVGAGI (reference sequence). This CDR3 contains 13 residues. The trim removed 6 bases at V and 7 bases at J, leaving 9 bases unmatched. The CDR3 coding sequence is TGTGCCAGCAGCCAAGGACAGGTTAAAGAGCAGTACTTC. Its translation: CASSQGQVKEQYF.

This chain links TRBV4-2 with TRBJ1-2, with 7 nucleotides matching TRBD1. The trim removed 1 base at V and 4 bases at J, leaving 3 bases unmatched. Looked up from germline, CDR1 is LGHNA and CDR2 is YNFKEQ. The CDR3 is 14 amino acids. The CDR3 loop is CASSQAPGGYGYTF. CDR3 DNA: TGTGCCAGCAGCCAAGCCCCAGGGGGCTATGGCTACACCTTC.

V is TRBV5-1 and J is TRBJ2-1; TRBD2 matches 14 bases. Germline assignment: CDR1 SGHRS and CDR2 YFSETQ. J gave up 3 bases and V 0 bases, and 5 bases lay outside the gene matches. CDR3 size: 18 residues. Written as DNA, the CDR3 is TGCGCCAGCAGCTTGGTGGGACTAGCGGGAGAGAACTACAATGAGCAGTTCTTC. Its protein is CASSLVGLAGENYNEQFF.

The rearrangement uses TRBV2 and TRBJ2-7; 12 positions match TRBD2. Germline V CDR1 and CDR2: SNHLY, FYNNEI. The CDR3 is 17 residues long. Losses at the gene ends were 5 bases for V and 0 bases for J; bases not matched to a gene: 8. Here the CDR3 DNA reads TGTGCCAGCAGTTTACTAGCGGGAGGCCAACTCTCCTACGAGCAGTACGTC. Its protein is CASSLLAGGQLSYEQYV.

This chain uses TRBV13 with TRBJ2-7; the match to TRBD2 covers 8 bases. The trim removed 5 bases at V and 4 bases at J, leaving 10 bases unmatched. Germline CDR1 is PRHDT and CDR2 is FYEKMQ (reference sequence). CDR3 size: 15 residues. The chain's CDR3 is CASSPIGSGTYEQYF. The CDR3, as DNA: TGTGCCAGCAGCCCGATCGGTAGCGGGACGTACGAGCAGTACTTC. Drawing the rest from reference TRBV13 and TRBJ2-7, the complete variable domain is AAGVIQSPRHLIKEKRETATLKCYPIPRHDTVYWYQQGPGQDPQFLISFYEKMQSDKGSIPDRFSAQQFSDYHSELNMSSLELGDSALYFCASSPIGSGTYEQYFGPGTRLTVT.